This T cell receptor beta chain was recovered during a study of cytomegalovirus exposure and HLA in healthy donors (dated by TCRdb to 2017 to 2019). About the investigation overall: The 500 to 700 repertoires of the first cohort and the 120 validation repertoires were produced on the same platform, according to a later analysis. The study aimed to test whether signatures of past pathogen exposure could be identified by cataloging public T cell receptors. In addition to the first cohort of roughly 670 subjects, a separate validation cohort of some 120 different subjects was used. To predict cytomegalovirus infection status, the study brought together high-throughput TCR immunosequencing, statistical association of individual TCRs with disease status, and machine learning.

With respect to this clone: This clone's antigen is unknown. No much larger clone exists at a distance of one base, and base qualities are not known.

The junction carries 10 bases between V and J, which are trimmed by 4 bases and 4 bases respectively. The CDR3, cysteine through phenylalanine, is 13 amino acids long. The retained sequence is limited to the CDR3, 39 bases, with the frame set at the first base. The CDR1 and CDR2 encoded by the germline V gene are SNHLY and FYNNEI. Libraries were made using the immunoSEQ multiplex PCR assay. In the authors' own workflow: A statistical classification framework was built to diagnose cytomegalovirus status from the catalog of TCR beta chain sequences. What TCRdb holds here is the immuneACCESS table cut down to in-frame rearrangements. Part of the clones is not present; checked against another copy, under half of the missing clones reflect an unresolved V gene, and the others are unexplained. The V and J calls and clone size were taken over from that table, and D and trimming were inferred from the DNA. A total of about 160,000 clones appear in this sample, roughly 91% of them only once. The ten largest make up around 10% of the sample.

The donors were included in the validation cohort of some 120 subjects, a group kept apart from the roughly 670-subject first cohort. The research as a whole found: It was suggested by the authors that the approach could potentially be generalized to other disease states and immunological phenotypes. In the study, around 150 TCR beta chains were listed as associated with cytomegalovirus. Cytomegalovirus status was reported to be diagnosed by the classifier with high specificity and sensitivity in both the original and validation cohorts. Of the cluster scores, about 94% were above 0 in a later analysis, which found that TCRs clustered in the first cohort also tended to co-occur in the 95 to 150 validation repertoires. The validation cohort had no HLA typing available for a later analysis, so co-occurrence within that cohort was assessed over all 120 or so repertoires. In vitro tests confirmed that a few of the cytomegalovirus-associated TCR beta chains recognize cytomegalovirus antigens. Across donors, most TCR sequences were observed very rarely, whereas some public TCRs were present in many individuals.

What was sequenced was PBMCs. The clonotype comes from a woman under 30 in good health and CMV-seropositive. In this chain, TRBV2 is recombined with TRBJ1-2; TRBD1 might be the D gene, on 6 matching bases. The CDR3 in this case is CASSVQGSYGYTF. The bases are TGTGCCAGCAGTGTACAGGGATCCTATGGCTACACCTTC.